These 14 T cell receptor beta chains were all obtained from the same sample, sequenced in a study of blood T cell repertoires in COVID-19. This table comes from immunoSEQ multiplex PCR, and its TCRdb copy is limited to in-frame clones, with some not included. Among 250,000 to 300,000 clones, roughly 89% were seen once, and the ten largest hold approximately 4.6%. Source material: peripheral blood. The source is a woman in her 40s who had recovered from COVID-19.

This rearrangement joins TRBV5-1 to TRBJ2-2; D possibly corresponds to TRBD1 (6 bases). V shed 0 bases and J shed 7 bases, with 7 bases lying between them. From germline, CDR1 is SGHRS and CDR2 YFSETQ. This CDR3 contains 13 residues. CDR3 sequence reads: CASSLAGVGELFF. CDR3 coding DNA: TGCGCCAGCAGCTTGGCAGGGGTCGGGGAGCTGTTTTTT.

J is TRBJ1-6 and V is TRBV5-4; TRBD1 matches 7 bases. Germline CDR1 reads SGHNT; CDR2 reads YYREEE (reference sequence). The V segment lost 6 bases and the J segment 7 bases; nucleotides outside the gene matches: 7. The CDR3 length is 14 residues. Written as DNA, the CDR3 is TGTGCCAGCACGAGACAGGGTGGGAATTCACCCCTCCACTTT. Residues: CASTRQGGNSPLHF.

This clone was observed once. This sequence joins TRBV9 and TRBJ2-1; 7 bases line up with TRBD2. J gave up 10 bases and V 3 bases, and 7 bases lay outside the gene matches. Germline CDR1 and CDR2: SGDLS and YYNGEE. The CDR3 consists of 13 residues. The CDR3 nucleotides are TGTGCCAGCAGCGCTTCTCTCGGGGGGGAGCAGTTCTTC. Protein: CASSASLGGEQFF.

The chain recombines TRBV28 with TRBJ2-1; D not certain. The CDR3 runs 12 residues. V lost 4 bases to trimming and J lost 6 bases, with 7 bases between them. Germline CDR1 and CDR2: MDHEN and SYDVKM. CDR3 region: CASSSVPNEQFF. For the CDR3, the DNA is TGTGCCAGCAGTTCGGTCCCCAATGAGCAGTTCTTC.

The CDR3 DNA is TGTGCCAGCAGACTAGCGGGGGGGGAATACAATGAGCAGTTCTTC. Its protein is CASRLAGGEYNEQFF. The chain combines TRBV11-2 with TRBJ2-1; 13 nucleotides match TRBD2. V shed 6 bases and J 4 bases; nucleotides not matched to a gene: 3. This CDR3 comprises 15 residues. Germline CDR1 reads SGHAT; CDR2 reads FQNNGV.

The chain recombines TRBV5-1 with TRBJ2-7; 7 bases align to TRBD2. The CDR3 is made up of 13 amino acids. The germline V gene encodes CDR1 SGHRS and CDR2 YFSETQ. V trimming: 6 bases; J trimming: 2 bases; junction bases outside the gene matches: 5. The CDR3 here is CASTLTSAYEQYV. DNA of the CDR3: TGCGCCAGCACCCTAACTAGCGCCTACGAGCAGTACGTC.

The chain is built from TRBV2 and TRBJ2-5; D is possibly TRBD2 (7 bases). Germline CDR1 SNHLY, CDR2 FYNNEI. V was trimmed by 5 bases and J by 6 bases, leaving 16 bases between them. The CDR3 runs to 14 residues. The CDR3 sequence: CASSNGGRGKTQYF. The DNA of the CDR3 is TGTGCCAGCAGTAACGGGGGGCGCGGGAAGACCCAGTACTTC.

The rearrangement joins TRBV7-3 to TRBJ1-5; D is unresolved. In germline, CDR1 is SGHTA, CDR2 FQGTGA. V lost 1 base to trimming and J lost 4 bases, with 8 bases between them. This CDR3 spans 14 amino acids. CDR3: CASSLRPENQPQHF. CDR3 in DNA: TGTGCCAGCAGCTTAAGGCCCGAAAATCAGCCCCAGCATTTT.

As DNA, the CDR3 is TGTGCCAGCAGCTTACGGACAGGGGGCCAAGAGACCCAGTACTTC. It translates to CASSLRTGGQETQYF. J is TRBJ2-5 and V is TRBV5-4, with TRBD1 identical over 10 bases. Germline values: CDR1 SGHNT, CDR2 YYREEE (reference sequence). With 2 bases clipped from V and 1 base from J, the junction kept 2 bases outside the gene matches. The CDR3 has 15 amino acids. The whole variable domain, filled in from reference TRBV5-4 and TRBJ2-5, reads ETGVTQSPTHLIKTRGQQVTLRCSSQSGHNTVSWYQQALGQGPQFIFQYYREEENGRGNFPPRFSGLQFPNYSSELNVNALELDDSALYLCASSLRTGGQETQYFGPGTRLLVL.

The gene calls are TRBV6-2 or TRBV6-3 and TRBJ1-4; 7 bases line up with TRBD1. CDR3 length equals 14 residues. Germline values: CDR1 MNHEY, CDR2 SVGEGT. With 4 bases clipped from V and 4 bases from J, the junction kept 3 bases outside the gene matches. The DNA of the CDR3 is TGTGCCAGCAGTTCGGGACAGCTTAATGAAAAACTGTTTTTT. Translation: CASSSGQLNEKLFF.

CDR3 amino acids: CASRRSSDYPQHF. CDR3 DNA sequence: TGTGCCAGCAGGAGGAGTTCGGATTATCCCCAGCATTTT. The V and J genes are TRBV12-3 or TRBV12-4 and TRBJ1-5; D is ambiguous. V lost 6 bases, J lost 10 bases, and 16 bases lay in between. The CDR3 extends over 13 amino acids.

This clone was observed a few times. The V gene is TRBV11-2, the J gene TRBJ2-1; possible D gene TRBD1, 6 bases. CDR3 length: 11 residues. Germline CDR1 SGHAT, CDR2 FQNNGV. Trimming removed 8 bases from V and 9 bases from J, with 11 bases in between. The CDR3 DNA reads as TGTGCCAGCCCAAAAGGGGGTGAGCAGTTCTTC. It encodes CASPKGGEQFF.

This sequence joins TRBV6-2 or TRBV6-3 and TRBJ2-3, with a possible D match to TRBD1 (6 bases). This CDR3 has 19 residues. CDR1 is MNHEY, CDR2 SVGEGT, per germline. Trimming shortened V by 0 bases and J by 2 bases, and 21 bases separated the two germline ends. The chain's CDR3 is CASSYSRRNDDRLTDTQYF. CDR3 DNA: TGTGCCAGCAGTTACTCGAGGAGAAACGACGACAGGCTCACAGATACGCAGTATTTT.

V and J are TRBV7-9 and TRBJ2-7; D is undetermined. This CDR3 contains 12 residues. The V and J ends lost 3 bases and 3 bases respectively, with 6 bases between them. Germline lookup yields CDR1 SEHNR and CDR2 FQNEAQ (reference sequence). CDR3 protein: CASSLSHYEQYF. In DNA form, the CDR3 reads TGTGCCAGCAGCTTGTCCCACTACGAGCAGTACTTC.